The clone carrying this T cell receptor (beta chain) showed up many times. Its antigen remains unknown. These data belong to a study of Graves' ophthalmopathy and Graves' hyperthyroidism. General study points: The model forecast ophthalmopathy progression, reaching around 70% sensitivity and less than 75% specificity.

Researchers took RNA transcripts and amplified TCR beta CDR3 regions from them. HTBI primers were employed in first-round RT-PCR, then a second-round multiplex PCR followed. From the multiplex PCR reads, TCRdb called clonotypes with MiXCR, one entry per CDR3 protein. This table has 300,000 or so distinct CDR3 sequences, roughly 15% appearing once. This CDR3 contains 16 residues. Germline V gives CDR1 GTSNPN, CDR2 SVGIG (reference sequence). V was pared by 0 bases and J by 10 bases, with 16 bases of the junction left unmatched. This chain connects TRBV30 to TRBJ1-1; 8 bases map to TRBD1. Input material: peripheral blood. The clonotype originates from an adult man with Graves' ophthalmopathy. This CDR3 is CAWSVKEGGQGGRAFF. DNA for the CDR3: TGTGCCTGGAGTGTTAAAGAGGGAGGACAGGGCGGGCGAGCTTTCTTT.